The sequence of this T cell receptor beta chain was determined in a study of OX40 agonist ivuxolimab in advanced cancers. At the level of the study: Cohort: 80% to 85% men, mean age about 60, aged about 20 to 80.

The table came from immunoSEQ multiplex PCR; TCRdb's copy has only in-frame clones and leaves some out. This sample yields around 40,000 clones, of which more than 75% are seen a single time; roughly an eighth belongs to the top ten. CDR1 is MDHEN, CDR2 SYDVKM, per germline. The CDR3 extends over 13 amino acids. Between the trimmed V and J ends, which lost 4 bases and 8 bases, there was a span of 12 bases. Broader study findings: Expanded peripheral T-cell antigen specificity went undetermined. CD4+ T cells averaged fewer expanded clones than CD8+ T cells.

With respect to this clone: Its specificity is not known.

Patients were ruled out by autoimmune disease history or systemic immunosuppression. The sequencing used CD4+ or CD8+ T cells sorted from blood, collected in a trial of the OX40 agonist ivuxolimab. The genes are TRBV28 and TRBJ2-1; D is undetermined. The receptor was isolated from an adult with an advanced solid tumor such as melanoma, head and neck, liver or kidney cancer. The CDR3 region has the DNA TGTGCCAGCAGTTCGCTAGGGATCCATGAGCAGTTCTTC. Encoded protein: CASSSLGIHEQFF.